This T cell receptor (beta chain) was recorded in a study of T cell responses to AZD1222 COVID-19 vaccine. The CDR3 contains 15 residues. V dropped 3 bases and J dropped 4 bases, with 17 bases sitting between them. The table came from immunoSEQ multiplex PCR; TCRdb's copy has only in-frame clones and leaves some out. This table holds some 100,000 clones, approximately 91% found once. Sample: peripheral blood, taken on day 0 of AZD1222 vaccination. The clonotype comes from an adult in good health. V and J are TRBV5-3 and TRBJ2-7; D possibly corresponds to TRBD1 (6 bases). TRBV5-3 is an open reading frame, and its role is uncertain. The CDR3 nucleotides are TGTGCCAGAAGCTCGAACAGGGTAGAGGTTTACGAGCAGTACTTC. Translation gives CARSSNRVEVYEQYF.